A single sample gave rise to the 32 T cell receptor beta chains below, sequenced in a study of T cells after yellow fever vaccination. Each CDR3 protein gets one entry after TCRdb re-called the 5' RACE reads with MiXCR. The table includes about 430,000 distinct CDR3 sequences, roughly a sixth detected once. The input for sequencing was PBMCs, taken before the yellow fever booster vaccination. The receptor set was obtained from a man in his late teens or twenties who received the YFV17D yellow fever vaccine.

There are a few counts of this clonotype. V is TRBV7-2 and J is TRBJ2-5; 8 nucleotides line up with TRBD2. J was trimmed by 1 base and V by 1 base; bases with no gene match: 5. Per the germline V gene, CDR1 is SGHTA and CDR2 is FQGNSA. The CDR3 length is 16 residues. CDR3 amino acids: CASSLDSGAIQETQYF. The CDR3 region has the DNA TGTGCCAGCAGCTTAGATAGCGGGGCCATCCAAGAGACCCAGTACTTC.

The J gene is TRBJ1-1, the V gene TRBV4-1; D gene unclear. The CDR3 loop spans 12 amino acids. Trimming left V 4 bases short and J 8 bases short, with 11 bases between. Germline loops: CDR1 MGHRA, CDR2 YSYEKL. The CDR3 sequence is CASSPDLREAFF. In DNA form, the CDR3 reads TGCGCCAGCAGCCCCGACTTGCGGGAAGCTTTCTTT.

This clonotype appeared a few times. V is TRBV12-3 or TRBV12-4 and J is TRBJ2-7; D is possibly TRBD1 or TRBD2 (5 bases each). The CDR3 has 14 amino acids. V was shortened by 5 bases and J by 3 bases, with 14 bases between the two germline ends. In DNA, the CDR3 is TGTGCCAGCAGTGAGGGGCTTCGGGACTACGAGCAGTACTTC. Its translation is CASSEGLRDYEQYF.

This clonotype has more than one count but fewer than ten. Here the CDR3 reads CASSYLRGTEAFF. The CDR3 DNA is TGTGCCAGCAGTTACCTCCGGGGGACTGAAGCTTTCTTT. This chain joins TRBV6-5 and TRBJ1-1; the D gene is possibly TRBD1 (5 bases). The CDR3 spans 13 residues. Trimming left V 2 bases short and J 5 bases short, with 9 bases between. Germline assignment: CDR1 MNHEY and CDR2 SVGAGI.

This clonotype has more than one count but fewer than ten. The V and J genes are TRBV5-1 and TRBJ2-3, with 8 bases lining up with TRBD2. V trimming: 3 bases; J trimming: 3 bases; junction bases outside the gene matches: 9. The germline V gene encodes CDR1 SGHRS and CDR2 YFSETQ. The CDR3 has 16 residues. In nucleotides, the CDR3 is TGCGCCAGCAGCTCACGGGGGGGCTACGGTACAGATACGCAGTATTTT. Translating gives CASSSRGGYGTDTQYF. Looking up the rest from reference TRBV5-1 and TRBJ2-3 gives the full variable domain: KAGVTQTPRYLIKTRGQQVTLSCSPISGHRSVSWYQQTPGQGLQFLFEYFSETQRNKGNFPGRFSGRQFSNSRSEMNVSTLELGDSALYLCASSSRGGYGTDTQYFGPGTRLTVL.

The chain joins TRBV6-5 to TRBJ2-7, with D unresolved. The CDR3 is 15 residues long. V gave up 0 bases and J gave up 4 bases, with 13 bases separating them. Germline values: CDR1 MNHEY, CDR2 SVGAGI. CDR3 DNA sequence: TGTGCCAGCAGTTACTCGAGTGTGAGCTTTTACGAGCAGTACTTC. Protein product: CASSYSSVSFYEQYF.

There are a few counts of this clonotype. The chain has TRBV7-2 and TRBJ1-2, with a weak D call TRBD1 (6 bases). The CDR3 totals 12 residues. CDR1 and CDR2 from the germline V gene are SGHTA and FQGNSA. Trimming removed 3 bases at V and 6 bases at J, with 8 bases between. The CDR3 sequence is CASSFSGDGYTF. The CDR3 DNA sequence: TGTGCCAGCAGCTTTTCAGGGGATGGCTACACCTTC.

This clonotype came up a few times. The rearrangement links TRBV4-2 to TRBJ2-2; D is possibly TRBD2 (5 bases). The CDR3 consists of 15 residues. The ends were cut back, 0 bases at V and 4 bases at J, with 9 bases in the middle. Germline-derived CDR1 and CDR2 are LGHNA and YNFKEQ. CDR3 loop: CASSQEAGVTGELFF. CDR3 bases: TGTGCCAGCAGCCAAGAGGCCGGGGTCACCGGGGAGCTGTTTTTT.

The sample holds a few counts of this clonotype. The chain joins TRBV3-1 to TRBJ2-1; D assignment may be TRBD1 or TRBD2 (7 bases each). The CDR3 spans 16 residues. V lost 3 bases and J 0 bases, leaving 12 bases between the germline ends. CDR1 is LGHDT and CDR2 is YNNKEL in the germline V gene (reference sequence). The CDR3 nucleotides read TGTGCCAGCAGCCACCAGGGGGGGGGCTCCTACAATGAGCAGTTCTTC. Protein: CASSHQGGGSYNEQFF.

In its sample, this clonotype was seen a few times. The CDR3 sequence: CASSQKATLDVGSEEYF. The CDR3 DNA is TGCGCCAGCAGCCAGAAGGCGACCCTAGACGTGGGGTCGGAGGAGTACTTC. V is TRBV4-1 and J is TRBJ2-7, with D maybe TRBD2 (5 bases). V lost 3 bases, J lost 11 bases, and 29 bases lay in between. Germline assignment: CDR1 MGHRA and CDR2 YSYEKL. This CDR3 has 17 residues.

Only a few counts were recorded for this clonotype. The chain recombines TRBV3-1 with TRBJ2-7; maybe TRBD1 (7 bases). Germline CDR1 is LGHDT and CDR2 is YNNKEL (reference sequence). Trimming removed 3 bases at V and 4 bases at J, with 13 bases between. The CDR3 has 14 residues. CDR3 loop: CASSHKQGRYEQYF. CDR3 DNA sequence: TGTGCCAGCAGCCATAAACAGGGGAGGTACGAGCAGTACTTC.

The chain carries TRBV20-1 and TRBJ2-1; the match to TRBD2 covers 12 bases. CDR1 and CDR2 (germline): DFQATT, SNEGSKA (reference sequence). The junction had 5 bases not matched to a gene; V was cut back by 6 bases and J by 8 bases. The length of the CDR3 is 13 residues. The CDR3 coding sequence is TGCAGTGCCGGGACTAGCGGGTTTCATGAGCAGTTCTTC. Amino acid sequence: CSAGTSGFHEQFF.

The V call is TRBV30, the J call TRBJ2-6; no clear D gene. The CDR3 sequence is 16 residues long. The V end was cut by 2 bases, the J end by 0 bases, with 11 bases between. Germline V gene sequence: CDR1 GTSNPN, CDR2 SVGIG (reference sequence). CDR3 residues: CAWSPGFPSGANVLTF. The CDR3 DNA follows: TGTGCCTGGAGTCCCGGGTTCCCCTCTGGGGCCAACGTCCTGACTTTC.

This rearrangement joins TRBV20-1 to TRBJ2-3; weak D call: TRBD2 (5 bases). From germline, CDR1 is DFQATT and CDR2 SNEGSKA (reference sequence). The CDR3 runs to 16 residues. Trimming cost V 1 base and J 4 bases, with 18 bases left between them. As DNA, the CDR3 is TGCAGTGCTAGAGCTTTAAGGCGGGTGTGGGCAGATACGCAGTATTTT. Its translation: CSARALRRVWADTQYF.

This clonotype was recorded many times. J is TRBJ2-3 and V is TRBV7-2, with TRBD1 matching 10 bases. The ends lost 5 bases at V and 7 bases at J; junction bases unmatched: 6. Germline loops: CDR1 SGHTA, CDR2 FQGNSA. The CDR3 sequence is 14 residues long. The CDR3 region is CASSPGQGEYTQYF. In nucleotides, the CDR3 is TGTGCCAGCAGCCCAGGACAGGGGGAATATACGCAGTATTTT. The whole variable domain, remainder taken from reference TRBV7-2 and TRBJ2-3, is GAGVSQSPSNKVTEKGKDVELRCDPISGHTALYWYRQSLGQGLEFLIYFQGNSAPDKSGLPSDRFSAERTGGSVSTLTIQRTQQEDSAVYLCASSPGQGEYTQYFGPGTRLTVL.

V is TRBV11-2 and J is TRBJ1-4, with 8 positions matching TRBD1. There are 14 residues in the CDR3. Germline V gene data show CDR1 as SGHAT and CDR2 as FQNNGV. The junction had 5 bases not matched to a gene; V was cut back by 5 bases and J by 6 bases. CDR3 nucleotides: TGTGCCAGCAGCCTCAGGGGGCGCGATGAAAAACTGTTTTTT. It specifies CASSLRGRDEKLFF.

The chain combines TRBV12-3 or TRBV12-4 with TRBJ2-3, with D perhaps being TRBD1 or TRBD2 (7 bases each). With 3 bases removed from V and 4 bases from J, the gap between germline ends came to 17 bases. This CDR3 is 16 amino acids long. CDR3 sequence (DNA): TGTGCCAGCAGTTTCTTCTCAGGGGGGGTAGCAGATACGCAGTATTTT. Its translation is CASSFFSGGVADTQYF.

This clonotype was recorded a few times. The genes are TRBV20-1 and TRBJ1-4, with D unclear. In germline, CDR1 is DFQATT, CDR2 SNEGSKA (reference sequence). This CDR3 comprises 15 residues. V lost 0 bases, J lost 3 bases, and 11 bases lay in between. The CDR3 loop is CSARDPTGSNEKLFF. CDR3 coding DNA: TGCAGTGCTAGAGATCCTACGGGTTCTAATGAAAAACTGTTTTTT.

V and J are TRBV11-2 and TRBJ1-2; the D gene is possibly TRBD1 (6 bases). The CDR3 length is 13 residues. V was shortened by 5 bases and J by 3 bases, with 10 bases between the two germline ends. Per germline, CDR1 SGHAT and CDR2 FQNNGV. CDR3 sequence reads: CASSGDMDYGYTF. CDR3 coding DNA: TGTGCCAGCAGCGGGGACATGGACTATGGCTACACCTTC.

This clonotype has just a few counts. The chain is built from TRBV5-1 and TRBJ2-3; the match to TRBD2 covers 10 bases. The J segment lost 6 bases and the V segment lost 1 base, leaving 5 bases of the junction unmatched. The V gene's germline CDR1 is SGHRS and CDR2 YFSETQ. The CDR3 is 15 residues long. The chain's CDR3 is CASSLLASGGDTQYF. CDR3 nucleotides: TGCGCCAGCAGCTTGCTCGCTAGCGGGGGTGATACGCAGTATTTT.

This clonotype was seen more than once but under ten times. The CDR3 DNA is TGTGCCAGCAGCCGGGAGGGGACAGGGTCTGGCTACACCTTC. Protein: CASSREGTGSGYTF. The V call is TRBV7-2, the J call TRBJ1-2, with 9 bases lining up with TRBD1. J was trimmed by 7 bases and V by 5 bases; bases with no gene match: 8. The CDR3 is made up of 14 amino acids. Germline CDR1 and CDR2: SGHTA and FQGNSA.

The gene calls are TRBV27 and TRBJ2-5; TRBD1 agrees at 9 bases. Germline V gene sequence: CDR1 MNHEY, CDR2 SMNVEV (reference sequence). Trimming took 8 bases from V and 0 from J; bases not matched to a gene: 13. There are 17 residues in the CDR3. As DNA, the CDR3 is TGTGCCAGCGCCCCCAGGAGGGACAGGGAGGACCAAGAGACCCAGTACTTC. It encodes CASAPRRDREDQETQYF.

The chain carries TRBV7-9 and TRBJ1-1; D gene unclear. Trimming took off 2 bases at V and 7 bases at J, with 8 bases between the two ends. The CDR3 is 12 amino acids. Germline CDR1 SEHNR, CDR2 FQNEAQ (reference sequence). As DNA, the CDR3 is TGTGCCAGCAGCTTATCTCCCAATGAAGCTTTCTTT. It encodes CASSLSPNEAFF.

The chain has TRBV7-9 and TRBJ2-7; 9 bases fit TRBD1. The CDR3 runs to 14 residues. Germline CDR1 and CDR2: SEHNR and FQNEAQ (reference sequence). V trimming: 4 bases; J trimming: 2 bases; junction bases outside the gene matches: 3. CDR3 DNA sequence: TGTGCCAGCAGCTCAACAGGGGGCCCCTACGAGCAGTACTTC. Its protein product is CASSSTGGPYEQYF.

This clonotype was counted a few times. The chain is built from TRBV4-3 and TRBJ1-2; 9 nucleotides agree with TRBD1. V lost 0 bases and J lost 2; bases outside the gene matches: 7. The CDR3 covers 17 residues. Germline V gene lookup returns CDR1 LGHNA and CDR2 YSLEER. CDR3 nucleotide sequence: TGCGCCAGCAGCCAAGATCGTAAAGGACAGGGGAACTATGGCTACACCTTC. It codes for CASSQDRKGQGNYGYTF.

This chain links TRBV11-2 with TRBJ2-5; 10 bases are a match to TRBD2. The CDR3 covers 15 residues. From germline, CDR1 is SGHAT and CDR2 FQNNGV. The V segment lost 5 bases and the J segment 5 bases; nucleotides outside the gene matches: 8. In DNA, the CDR3 is TGTGCCAGCAGCCCCCGTACTAGCGGGGATGAGACCCAGTACTTC. It yields the protein CASSPRTSGDETQYF. The full variable domain, completed using reference TRBV11-2 and TRBJ2-5, is EAGVAQSPRYKIIEKRQSVAFWCNPISGHATLYWYQQILGQGPKLLIQFQNNGVVDDSQLPKDRFSAERLKGVDSTLKIQPAKLEDSAVYLCASSPRTSGDETQYFGPGTRLLVL.

This rearrangement joins TRBV7-2 to TRBJ2-1, with 8 positions matching TRBD1. Germline V gene sequence: CDR1 SGHTA, CDR2 FQGNSA. J gave up 3 bases and V 5 bases, and 12 bases lay outside the gene matches. This CDR3 region has 17 residues. CDR3 in DNA: TGTGCCAGCAGCCCCCTCTCTGGACAGGGTTTCTACAATGAGCAGTTCTTC. Protein product: CASSPLSGQGFYNEQFF.

This chain joins TRBV6-5 and TRBJ1-2; D is ambiguous. CDR1 and CDR2 (germline): MNHEY, SVGAGI. Deletions cut 6 bases from V and 4 bases from J, with 12 bases between. The CDR3 sequence is 13 residues long. As DNA, the CDR3 is TGTGCCAGCAGCCCCATCCACAGCTATGGCTACACCTTC. It encodes CASSPIHSYGYTF.

This clonotype was picked up many times. The chain employs TRBV14 and TRBJ2-1; D is uncertain. The V and J ends lost 8 bases and 5 bases respectively, with 4 bases between them. This CDR3 spans 10 amino acids. Germline V gives CDR1 SGHDN, CDR2 FVKESK. The DNA for the CDR3 is TGTGCCAGCGGGAACAATGAGCAGTTCTTC. This gives the protein CASGNNEQFF.

This clonotype has a handful of counts. This chain links TRBV6-2 or TRBV6-3 with TRBJ2-4; a weak D match, TRBD2 (6 bases). The CDR3 covers 13 residues. Germline CDR1 MNHEY, CDR2 SVGEGT. With 5 bases removed from V and 6 bases from J, the gap between germline ends came to 11 bases. CDR3 amino acids: CASSPWGVNIQYF. The CDR3 DNA is TGTGCCAGCAGTCCCTGGGGGGTAAACATTCAGTACTTC.

This chain uses TRBV20-1 with TRBJ1-4, with 7 bases aligning to TRBD1. CDR1 and CDR2 (germline): DFQATT, SNEGSKA (reference sequence). This CDR3 is built from 16 residues. Unmatched junction bases numbered 8, after V lost 1 base and J lost 3 bases. CDR3 region: CSARGQGIRANEKLFF. The CDR3, as DNA: TGCAGTGCTAGAGGACAGGGAATAAGAGCTAATGAAAAACTGTTTTTT.

This chain uses TRBV30 with TRBJ2-5; perhaps TRBD1 as D (5 bases). From germline, CDR1 is GTSNPN and CDR2 SVGIG (reference sequence). The CDR3 contains 12 residues. The V gene lost 3 bases and the J gene lost 4 bases, with 9 bases spanning the gap. CDR3 coding DNA: TGTGCCTGGAGGGAGCAGGGAGAGACCCAGTACTTC. Its protein is CAWREQGETQYF.